Listed here are 2 T cell receptor beta chains from one sample, sequenced in a study of cytomegalovirus exposure and HLA in healthy donors. The study ran its PCR with 60 Vbeta and 13 Jbeta primers. Only in-frame clones appear in the TCRdb table, and some are missing; sequencing was by immunoSEQ multiplex PCR. In the table there are around 97,000 clones, 75% to 85% of which are singletons. The material sequenced was PBMCs. The receptors stem from a woman aged 18-30 years in good health and CMV-seropositive.

J is TRBJ2-7 and V is TRBV27; 7 positions agree with TRBD1. CDR1 and CDR2 (germline): MNHEY, SMNVEV (reference sequence). This CDR3 is 16 amino acids long. J gave up 0 bases and V 0 bases, and 5 bases lay outside the gene matches. The CDR3 bases are TGTGCCAGCAGTTTATCGGCCGGGACAGTCTCCTACGAGCAGTACTTC. This gives the protein CASSLSAGTVSYEQYF.

This chain joins TRBV7-3 and TRBJ1-2; no firm D call. V lost 2 bases and J 0 bases, leaving 10 bases between the germline ends. The CDR3 totals 15 residues. CDR1 is SGHTA and CDR2 is FQGTGA in the germline V gene. CDR3 sequence (DNA): TGTGCCAGCAGCTTACGTGGGGAGGCTAACTATGGCTACACCTTC. Translation: CASSLRGEANYGYTF. The full variable domain, rest sourced from reference TRBV7-3 and TRBJ1-2, is GAGVSQTPSNKVTEKGKYVELRCDPISGHTALYWYRQSLGQGPEFLIYFQGTGAADDSGLPNDRFFAVRPEGSVSTLKIQRTERGDSAVYLCASSLRGEANYGYTFGSGTRLTVV.